This T cell receptor (beta chain) is from a study of cytomegalovirus exposure and HLA in healthy donors. Regarding the study as a whole: According to an earlier analysis, most TCR beta V segments yielded productive rearrangements about 87% or about 30% of the time. The study put 160 or so TCR beta chains on its list as cytomegalovirus-associated. A later analysis found most CMV-associated TCR beta chains apparently HLA-restricted.

V lost 3 bases and J lost 0, with 5 bases in between. CDR1 and CDR2 from the germline V gene are SEHNR and FQNEAQ (reference sequence). This CDR3 has 14 residues. PCR used 60 Vbeta primers and 13 Jbeta primers. Sequenced by immunoSEQ multiplex PCR; TCRdb stores in-frame clones only, minus some. This table holds about 140,000 clones, approximately 80% found once. In the case of this clone: Its antigen is undetermined.

Healthy bone marrow donors formed the donor group. This TCR derives from a woman aged 45-59 years in good health and CMV-seropositive. The chain uses TRBV7-9 and TRBJ1-4; D gene unclear. The material sequenced was PBMCs. CDR3 nucleotides: TGTGCCAGCAGCTTGGCTGCAACTAATGAAAAACTGTTTTTT. Translated, it gives CASSLAATNEKLFF. The full variable domain, rest sourced from reference TRBV7-9 and TRBJ1-4, is DTGVSQNPRHKITKRGQNVTFRCDPISEHNRLYWYRQTLGQGPEFLTYFQNEAQLEKSRLLSDRFSAERPKGSFSTLEIQRTEQGDSAMYLCASSLAATNEKLFFGSGTQLSVL.